This T cell receptor (beta chain) was identified in a study of blood T cells in healthy people across ages. Study overall: Per two T cells, template switching captured roughly one barcoded beta molecule.

The CDR3 runs to 16 residues. Germline CDR1 reads DFQATT; CDR2 reads SNEGSKA (reference sequence). Unmatched junction bases numbered 10, after V lost 3 bases and J lost 4 bases. Researchers report isolating at least 7 million PBMCs per sample. Then a second PCR, running roughly 7 to 11 cycles, was carried out with a sample-barcoded 5' primer and a J-beta primer mix. Via MiXCR, TCRdb re-called the 5' RACE reads, giving one row per CDR3 protein. The sample records hundreds of thousands of distinct CDR3 sequences, 44% being singletons. V gene TRBV20-1 combines with J gene TRBJ2-1; 9 nucleotides line up with TRBD2. Sequencing input: blood. The sequence derives from a man between 60 and 75 years old in good health. DNA for the CDR3: TGCAGTGCTAGCTGGAGCGGGGGGATCCTTTACAATGAGCAGTTCTTC. It yields the protein CSASWSGGILYNEQFF.